Reported below is one TCR beta chain. Its antigen specificity is not known. Base quality data are lacking; no much larger clone is found one base away. To prepare the library, the immunoSEQ multiplex PCR assay was applied. The multiplex PCR relied on a mix of 60 forward primers for TCR Vbeta segments and 13 reverse primers for TCR Jbeta segments. Amplification of the CDR3 region of rearranged TCR beta genes was performed with a multiplex PCR assay on genomic DNA. The amplified TCR beta libraries were sequenced on the Illumina HiSeq System as 87-base-pair reads. The paper's data handling went like this. Across the 500 to 850 repertoires, a later analysis counted approximately 83 million unique TCR beta chains, some 11 million of which were shared by at least two donors. A nearest-neighbor algorithm error-corrected the raw reads and collapsed the reads into unique sequences, merging closely related sequences to remove PCR and sequencing errors. CDR3 sequences were aligned to IMGT reference sequences to assign V, D and J gene segments. For a sequence to be retained, a match of at least six nucleotides to both a V gene segment and a J gene segment was required. A rearrangement counted as productive if the CDR3 had no stop codons and remained in frame with V and J, and every other rearrangement counted as non-productive. Following IMGT convention, CDR3 was defined as the stretch from the second conserved V-encoded cysteine to the conserved J-encoded phenylalanine. In an earlier analysis of around 640 of the donors, sequences lacking an unambiguous match to a single V gene segment were excluded. In an earlier analysis of around 590 of the donors, a V segment was called functional when productive rearrangements were above 56.7%, and segregating when the standard deviation between donors exceeded 5%. A statistical classification framework was developed to diagnose cytomegalovirus status using the catalog of TCR beta chain sequences. In a later analysis, V and J genes were assigned by comparing TCR nucleotide sequences against IMGT/GENE-DB human TR gene sequences. The TCRdist pipeline was used in a later analysis to assign CDR3 sequences and most-parsimonious VDJ recombination scenarios. In a later analysis, each TCR beta chain was defined by its CDR3 amino acid sequence together with its V-gene family, and reads lacking a unique V-gene family were excluded. To address suspected cross-contamination and a sequencing artifact, a later analysis removed 550 to 750 highly shared, low-generation-probability nucleotide sequences. For each public chain, a later analysis derived a clonal expansion index from normalized ranks of inferred template counts within each repertoire. In a later analysis, generation probabilities were computed with a VDJ recombination model fitted to out-of-frame rearrangements, and the resulting probabilities were checked against IGoR. In a later analysis, TCR-TCR, TCR-HLA and TCR-CMV co-occurrence was scored with hypergeometric tests, and a repertoire-size bias correction was applied to TCR pairs. To estimate false discovery rates, a later analysis permuted the HLA or CMV assignments 20 times. In a later analysis, co-occurring TCRs were grouped with DBSCAN, and TCRdist sequence similarity was added when clustering was performed within HLA-allele-positive subsets. Co-occurrence clustering excluded repertoires with fewer than 30,000 or more than 120,000 public chains, plus five with anomalous nucleotide sharing. Sourced from immuneACCESS, this table was stored by TCRdb with only in-frame sequences that have V and J called. A share of the clones is absent; for the studies checked, an unresolved V gene accounts for under half, and the remainder has no known explanation. V and J calls and clone size are given by that table; D and trimming were obtained from the DNA. The sample data list 50,000 to 75,000 clones, and around 83% of these were observed just once. Less than 2% of the sample lies in the top ten.

The data belong to a study of cytomegalovirus exposure and HLA in healthy donors (dated by TCRdb to about 2017). Study-wide context: An earlier analysis of several hundred of the donors reported more than 250 Gb of sequence data and roughly 110 million unique TCR beta sequences from 190 million or so T cells. Roughly 320 gigabases of sequencing data and around 88 million unique TCR sequences made up an early release that covered nearly 650 HLA-typed donors. Among the roughly 400 genotyped donors, about 85% belonged to the genetic ancestry cluster associated with self-reported Caucasian donors. The study aimed to test whether cataloging public T cell receptors could reveal signatures of past pathogen exposure. The study profiled the T cell repertoires of approximately 700 subjects by immunosequencing and related them to cytomegalovirus serostatus. Besides the first cohort of some 670 subjects, a separate validation cohort made up of over 100 different subjects was used. The study combined high-throughput TCR immunosequencing, statistical association of individual TCRs with disease status, and machine learning to predict cytomegalovirus infection status. A later analysis re-analyzed previously published TCR beta repertoires from approximately 670 donors and added high-resolution HLA genotyping to study TCR occurrence patterns. Rather than using new phenotypic data, the later analysis identified candidate immune exposures from TCR beta sequences and from how often those sequences occurred across donors. To decide whether each TCR beta V gene segment behaved as functional or pseudogenic, an earlier analysis of some 600 of the donors relied on high-throughput TCR beta sequencing. Alongside the repertoire data, information on donor age, sex, ethnicity and CMV serostatus was compiled. In a later genetic analysis, genome-wide SNP genotypes for about three fifths of the 666 donors were used, and that subset was treated as a discovery cohort. All discovery cohort repertoires had been generated using a single sequencing platform. Both class I and class II loci were covered by HLA typing, at four-digit resolution. Typing coverage varied by locus: roughly 629-630 donors for A, B, C, DRB1 and DQB1; roughly 520 for DQA1; around 570 for DPA1; under 490 for DPB1. Roughly five DR-DQ haplotypes were treated as single units for association and clustering because of strong linkage in the cohort. Across some 400 genotyped donors of the cohort, an average of roughly 200,000 unique TCR beta nucleotide sequences per donor were sequenced, and approximately 17% of those sequences were non-productive.

In total, approximately 690 healthy bone marrow donors made up the cohort. All cohort members were sampled while nominally healthy, although unrecorded immune exposures were likely present. CMV serostatus was positive for roughly 290 and negative for about half of the roughly 670 cohort members, and was not recorded for this donor. A peripheral blood sample was provided by each donor, and peripheral blood mononuclear cells were used for TCR beta sequencing. The Qiagen DNeasy Blood Extraction Kit was used to extract genomic DNA from the blood cell samples. The full study reports these points: A few of the identified cytomegalovirus-associated TCR beta chains were confirmed in vitro to be specific for cytomegalovirus antigens. Across donors, most TCR sequences were observed very rarely, whereas some public TCRs were present in many individuals. Linkage disequilibrium might explain the correlated functional status among segregating V segments, but an unknown experimental factor could not be ruled out. The classifier was reported to diagnose cytomegalovirus status with high specificity and sensitivity in both the original and validation cohorts. A further reported finding was that TCR beta sequences accurately predicted the HLA-A and HLA-B alleles for most subjects in the first cohort. Specific HLA alleles were associated with 16,951 TCR beta sequences at a false discovery rate of 0.05 in a later analysis. In a later analysis, most CMV-associated TCR beta chains were found to appear HLA-restricted, with HLA associations seemingly driven largely by CMV exposure. Because HLA typing was unavailable for some donors at each locus, only the typed subset was used in association tests. In an earlier analysis of more than 450 of the donors, most TCR beta V segments were observed in productive rearrangements about 87% or about 30% of the time, broadly matching IMGT annotations. An association between a missense DCLRE1C variant and V-gene and J-gene trimming of TCR beta chains was found in a later genetic analysis and replicated in an independent cohort. The earlier analysis of approximately 560 of the donors excluded some 15 rarely observed V segments, including chromosome 9 orphons, because counts were too low. It was suggested by the authors that the approach could potentially be generalized to other disease states and immunological phenotypes. In a later analysis, TCR association rates were found to vary across HLA loci, with the most associated TCRs seen for DRB1 alleles and the fewest for HLA-C alleles. A later genetic analysis reported fewer N-insertions in productive TCRs among donors in an Asian-associated ancestry cluster than the roughly 620-donor mean. Presence/absence analyses assumed roughly uniform sequencing depth across donors, an assumption that may not hold. The sequencing pipeline was judged likely to have produced a cluster of highly shared sequence variants as a technical artifact. Assigning TCR associations to individual alleles was difficult when HLA alleles, especially DR and DQ, strongly co-occurred. The study listed 150 to 200 TCR beta chains as associated with cytomegalovirus. A later analysis found that HLA-associated TCR beta chains were more clonally expanded and had lower generation probabilities than equally common non-associated chains. The cohort was sequenced for TCR beta chains only, and without alpha or paired-chain data the features that could be detected were limited. The only immune exposure information available for the cohort was CMV serostatus. Several of the top co-occurrence clusters appeared to be linked to parvovirus B19, influenza, CMV and Epstein-Barr virus, according to a later analysis.

The sequence derives from a human donor in good health. The specimen sequenced was PBMCs.

The base sequence is TGTGCCAGCAGCCTCCTGCACGGGGCTAACTATGGCTACACCTTC. Translated, it gives CASSLLHGANYGYTF. This receptor chain uses TRBV7-8 and TRBJ1-2; the D gene lacks a confident call. The junction shows trimming of 5 bases on V and 0 bases on J, plus 13 bases between the germline ends. CDR1 and CDR2, looked up from the germline V gene, are SGHVS and FQNEAQ. Inclusive of the bounding cysteine and phenylalanine, the CDR3 is 15 residues long. The read is trimmed to its CDR3 DNA, 45 bases read in frame from base 1.